This T cell receptor beta chain comes out of a study of blood T cell repertoires in COVID-19. The overall study: Acute and convalescent COVID-19 specimens originated in the United States, Italy and Spain. PBMCs, B-cell-depleted T cells, or T cells provided the cDNA or gDNA that made up the material.

TCRdb's table, derived via immunoSEQ multiplex PCR, lists solely in-frame clones and lacks some. Of about 42,000 clones in the sample, over 75% were seen once. What was sequenced was peripheral blood. This TCR was sampled from a man under 40 with active or convalescent COVID-19.

The CDR3 region has the DNA TGTGCCAGCAGCCAAGGACTAGCGGGAGGGCTCCCAGATACGCAGTATTTT. This encodes CASSQGLAGGLPDTQYF. This sequence joins TRBV14 and TRBJ2-3; 14 bases are a match to TRBD2. The CDR3 length is 17 residues. The V gene end was trimmed by 1 base and the J gene end by 4 bases; junction bases not matched to a gene: 4. The germline CDR1 and CDR2 sequences are SGHDN and FVKESK.